These 22 T cell receptor beta chains were sequenced from one sample in a study of control samples from healthy donors and cancer patients. Assay used: immunoSEQ multiplex PCR; TCRdb lists only in-frame clones, some missing. The sample contains 150,000 to 200,000 clones, 85% to 95% of which appear only once. Sequenced input: blood. The receptor set was obtained from a woman aged 18-29 years in good health.

This clone was counted only a few times. The chain recombines TRBV5-1 with TRBJ2-2; possibly TRBD2 for D (6 bases). Germline V CDR1 and CDR2: SGHRS, YFSETQ. V was cut by 4 bases and J by 2 bases, with 18 bases left in between. The CDR3 sequence is 17 residues long. CDR3 sequence: CASSQRLGSGNTGELFF. The CDR3 DNA reads TGCGCCAGCAGCCAAAGGCTGGGTAGCGGCAACACCGGGGAGCTGTTTTTT.

The rearrangement uses TRBV6-5 and TRBJ1-3; D is unresolved. With 0 bases removed from V and 0 bases from J, the gap between germline ends came to 6 bases. This CDR3 is 15 amino acids long. Germline V gene lookup returns CDR1 MNHEY and CDR2 SVGAGI. CDR3 bases: TGTGCCAGCAGTTACTCGAGTACCTCTGGAAACACCATATATTTT. Amino acid sequence: CASSYSSTSGNTIYF.

The chain carries TRBV20-1 and TRBJ1-6; D gene unclear. The CDR3 is 11 amino acids. The V gene lost 6 bases and the J gene lost 6 bases, with 6 bases spanning the gap. Per the germline V gene, CDR1 is DFQATT and CDR2 is SNEGSKA (reference sequence). The CDR3 coding sequence is TGCAGTGCCAGTTTTAATTCACCCCTCCACTTT. Protein sequence: CSASFNSPLHF.

This chain joins TRBV7-8 and TRBJ2-5; D remains unclear. From germline, CDR1 is SGHVS and CDR2 FQNEAQ. The CDR3 runs to 13 residues. V shed 5 bases and J shed 5 bases, with 12 bases lying between them. CDR3 residues: CASSPGEDETQYF. The CDR3 bases are TGTGCCAGCAGCCCCGGAGAGGACGAGACCCAGTACTTC. The full variable domain, completed using reference TRBV7-8 and TRBJ2-5, is GAGVSQSPRYKVAKRGQDVALRCDPISGHVSLFWYQQALGQGPEFLTYFQNEAQLDKSGLPSDRFFAERPEGSVSTLKIQRTQQEDSAVYLCASSPGEDETQYFGPGTRLLVL.

The chain links TRBV5-1 to TRBJ1-1; D possibly corresponds to TRBD1 (5 bases). The CDR3 is 13 residues long. CDR1 is SGHRS, CDR2 YFSETQ, per germline. Between the trimmed V and J ends, which lost 3 bases and 1 base, there was a span of 7 bases. As DNA, the CDR3 is TGCGCCAGCAGCTGGGGACGGAACACTGAAGCTTTCTTT. It is translated as CASSWGRNTEAFF.

The table lists this clone with a few counts. The chain is built from TRBV12-5 and TRBJ2-2, with TRBD1 matching 10 bases. CDR1 is LGHNT, CDR2 FRNRAP, per germline. The CDR3 runs to 15 residues. The trim removed 5 bases at V and 4 bases at J, leaving 4 bases unmatched. Written as DNA, the CDR3 is TGTGCTAGTGGTACGACAGGGGGCCCCACCGGGGAGCTGTTTTTT. Protein sequence: CASGTTGGPTGELFF.

J is TRBJ1-2 and V is TRBV7-2, with 9 bases matching TRBD1. The CDR3 has 14 residues. Per germline, CDR1 SGHTA and CDR2 FQGNSA. V lost 5 bases, J lost 8 bases, and 9 bases stayed unmatched. The CDR3 coding sequence is TGTGCCAGCAGCATGTCGGGACAGGGAAACGGCTACACCTTC. Residues: CASSMSGQGNGYTF.

The chain couples TRBV18 to TRBJ1-5; D is undetermined. The CDR3 is made up of 23 amino acids. V was shortened by 6 bases and J by 0 bases, with 36 bases between the two germline ends. Germline V gene sequence: CDR1 KGHSH, CDR2 LQKENI. CDR3 protein: CASSLFALDGSTAAYYSNQPQHF. The CDR3 DNA follows: TGTGCCAGCTCCTTATTCGCCTTAGACGGAAGCACTGCCGCATATTATAGCAATCAGCCCCAGCATTTT.

This clone was picked up one time. This sequence joins TRBV9 and TRBJ2-7, with a weak D call TRBD2 (5 bases). CDR1 is SGDLS and CDR2 is YYNGEE in the germline V gene. V lost 0 bases and J lost 2, with 12 bases in between. The CDR3 spans 15 residues. Here the CDR3 DNA reads TGTGCCAGCAGCGTAGCTCCACAGAGGGCCTACGAGCAGTACTTC. It specifies CASSVAPQRAYEQYF.

J is TRBJ2-6 and V is TRBV7-8; D remains ambiguous. CDR1 and CDR2 from the germline V gene are SGHVS and FQNEAQ. This CDR3 is built from 14 residues. V was shortened by 5 bases and J by 4 bases, with 9 bases between the two germline ends. The CDR3 is CASSPVEGANVLTF. The CDR3 bases are TGTGCCAGCAGCCCCGTGGAGGGGGCCAACGTCCTGACTTTC.

This clone was detected only once. The rearrangement joins TRBV12-3 or TRBV12-4 to TRBJ2-2; maybe TRBD1 (6 bases). The CDR3 sequence is 12 residues long. Trimming removed 6 bases from V and 7 bases from J, with 9 bases in between. The CDR3 DNA follows: TGTGCCAGCAGCTCAGGGGACGGGGAGCTGTTTTTT. This translates into CASSSGDGELFF.

The rearrangement uses TRBV7-2 and TRBJ2-1; the D gene is possibly TRBD1 (6 bases). Germline-derived CDR1 and CDR2 are SGHTA and FQGNSA. Trimming stripped 1 base from V and 7 bases from J, with 14 bases between. This CDR3 has 15 residues. The CDR3 DNA is TGTGCCAGCAGCTTAGGGGGGACAACAGATAATGAGCAGTTCTTC. Residues: CASSLGGTTDNEQFF.

As to this clone: An end of the junction does not agree with germline; a read error may underlie this. The chain is built from TRBV18 and TRBJ2-5; D is tentatively TRBD1 or TRBD2 (7 bases each). The CDR3 has 15 residues. Germline V CDR1 and CDR2: KGHSH, LQKENI. The CDR3 here is CASSPPDREGETQYF. The DNA of the CDR3 is TGTGCCAGCTCCCCACCTGACAGGGAGGGAGAGACCCAGTACTTC.

The rearrangement uses TRBV12-3 or TRBV12-4 and TRBJ1-2; D gene unclear. V lost 6 bases and J 8 bases, leaving 16 bases between the germline ends. This CDR3 is 13 amino acids long. The CDR3 is CASSSSSGGGYTF. The CDR3 DNA follows: TGTGCCAGCAGCTCCTCATCGGGAGGGGGCTACACCTTC.

The chain joins TRBV6-5 to TRBJ1-1, with D hard to call. Germline values: CDR1 MNHEY, CDR2 SVGAGI. The V and J ends lost 5 bases and 1 base respectively, with 11 bases between them. This CDR3 spans 14 amino acids. Here the CDR3 reads CASSQITANTEAFF. CDR3 sequence (DNA): TGTGCCAGCAGTCAGATTACAGCGAACACTGAAGCTTTCTTT.

This chain joins TRBV4-2 and TRBJ1-3; D gene ambiguous. This CDR3 spans 13 amino acids. Trimming took 0 bases from V and 4 from J, leaving 4 bases between them. Germline V gene sequence: CDR1 LGHNA, CDR2 YNFKEQ. The chain's CDR3 is CASSQDEGNTIYF. The CDR3 DNA reads as TGTGCCAGCAGCCAAGATGAGGGAAACACCATATATTTT.

The table lists this clone with a count of one. The V gene is TRBV5-6, the J gene TRBJ1-2; TRBD1 matches 7 bases. With 2 bases clipped from V and 5 bases from J, the junction kept 3 bases outside the gene matches. Per the germline V gene, CDR1 is SGHDT and CDR2 is YYEEEE. This CDR3 region has 13 residues. CDR3: CASSFNRGYGYTF. In DNA, the CDR3 is TGTGCCAGCAGCTTTAACAGGGGTTATGGCTACACCTTC.

V gene TRBV15 combines with J gene TRBJ1-1; unclear D gene. The CDR3 runs 15 residues. With 5 bases removed from V and 0 bases from J, the gap between germline ends came to 13 bases. Germline V gene sequence: CDR1 LNHNV, CDR2 YYDKDF (reference sequence). The CDR3 sequence: CATSLDPLMNTEAFF. The DNA for the CDR3 is TGTGCCACCAGCCTTGACCCCCTCATGAACACTGAAGCTTTCTTT.

This clone appeared once. The chain links TRBV12-3 or TRBV12-4 to TRBJ2-3; D is uncertain. This CDR3 has 13 residues. The ends were cut back, 6 bases at V and 0 bases at J, with 7 bases in the middle. The CDR3 spells CASSTGSTDTQYF. CDR3 DNA: TGTGCCAGCAGCACTGGAAGCACAGATACGCAGTATTTT.

V is TRBV19 and J is TRBJ2-2, with D unresolved. Germline V gives CDR1 LNHDA, CDR2 SQIVND (reference sequence). Deletions cut 5 bases from V and 6 bases from J, with 7 bases between. This CDR3 region has 12 residues. CDR3 sequence: CASSAPAGELFF. Written as DNA, the CDR3 is TGTGCCAGTAGTGCCCCGGCCGGGGAGCTGTTTTTT.

This chain connects TRBV7-2 to TRBJ1-3; no reliable D call. Looked up from germline, CDR1 is SGHTA and CDR2 is FQGNSA. The ends were cut back, 3 bases at V and 4 bases at J, with 4 bases in the middle. CDR3 length: 12 residues. The CDR3 region is CASSLEGNTIYF. For the CDR3, the DNA is TGTGCCAGCAGCTTGGAGGGAAACACCATATATTTT.

CDR3 coding DNA: TGTGCCAGCACCGCAGGGGCGGTTTTGGATGAAAAACTGTTTTTT. It is translated as CASTAGAVLDEKLFF. The V call is TRBV7-9, the J call TRBJ1-4, with D possibly matching TRBD1 (6 bases). The germline CDR1 and CDR2 sequences are SEHNR and FQNEAQ (reference sequence). Trimming cost V 7 bases and J 6 bases, with 18 bases left between them. This CDR3 has 15 amino acids. Variable domain in full (rest from reference TRBV7-9 and TRBJ1-4): DTGVSQNPRHKITKRGQNVTFRCDPISEHNRLYWYRQTLGQGPEFLTYFQNEAQLEKSRLLSDRFSAERPKGSFSTLEIQRTEQGDSAMYLCASTAGAVLDEKLFFGSGTQLSVL.